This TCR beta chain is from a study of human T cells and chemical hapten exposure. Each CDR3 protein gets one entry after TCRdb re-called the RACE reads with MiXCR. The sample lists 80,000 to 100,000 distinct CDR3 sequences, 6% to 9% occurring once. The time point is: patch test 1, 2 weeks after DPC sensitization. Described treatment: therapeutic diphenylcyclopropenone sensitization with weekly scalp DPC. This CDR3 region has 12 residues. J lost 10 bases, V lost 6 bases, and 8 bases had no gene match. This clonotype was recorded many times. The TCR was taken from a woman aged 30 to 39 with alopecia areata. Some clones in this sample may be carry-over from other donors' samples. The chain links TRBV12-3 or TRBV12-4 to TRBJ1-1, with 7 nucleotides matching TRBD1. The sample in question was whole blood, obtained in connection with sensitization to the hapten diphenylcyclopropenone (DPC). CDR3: CASSLTGRGAFF. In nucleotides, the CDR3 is TGTGCCAGCAGCCTGACAGGGAGGGGAGCTTTCTTT.